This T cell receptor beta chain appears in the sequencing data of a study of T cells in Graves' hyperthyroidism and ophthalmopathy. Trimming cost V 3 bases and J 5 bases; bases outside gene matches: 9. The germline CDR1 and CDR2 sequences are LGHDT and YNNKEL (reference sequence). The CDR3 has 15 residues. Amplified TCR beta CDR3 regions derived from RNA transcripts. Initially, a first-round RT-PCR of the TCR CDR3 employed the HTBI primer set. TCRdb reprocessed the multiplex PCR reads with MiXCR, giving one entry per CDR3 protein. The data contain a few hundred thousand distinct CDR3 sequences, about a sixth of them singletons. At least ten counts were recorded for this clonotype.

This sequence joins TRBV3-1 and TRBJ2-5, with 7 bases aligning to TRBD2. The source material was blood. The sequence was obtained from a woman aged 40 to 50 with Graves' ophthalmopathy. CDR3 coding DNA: TGTGCCAGCAGCCACCATACGGGAGGCCAGGAGACCCAGTACTTC. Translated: CASSHHTGGQETQYF.